The T cell receptor beta chain described here comes from a study of CD8+CD57+ T cells in acquired aplastic anemia. Looked up from germline, CDR1 is SNHLY and CDR2 is FYNNEI. After removal of 6 bases from V and 6 bases from J, the junction contained 5 bases not matched to a gene. This CDR3 has 13 amino acids. Patients chosen for sequencing had shown CD8+CD57+ cell expansion by flow cytometry. Worth noting for this clonotype: The antigen remains unidentified.

TCR beta VDJ combinations and CDR3 sequences were profiled from genomic DNA. TCRdb called the reads again in MiXCR, with one record for every CDR3 protein. The sample includes more than 150,000 distinct CDR3 sequences, roughly half of them seen just once. Study-wide results and caveats: Shared by patients and controls, 25 to 30 CD8+ CDR3s were abundant in patients. Patients were compared with controls for CD8+ Simpson's diversity, and no significant difference emerged.

Sequencing was done on a sample of sorted CD4+, CD8+, or CD8+CD57+ T cells (not recorded which) from PBMCs. The chain combines TRBV2 with TRBJ2-3; TRBD2 aligns across 8 bases. The receptor was isolated from a human donor with aplastic anemia. CDR3 sequence (DNA): TGTGCCAGCAGGGTTCGGGGGGGGGATACGCAGTATTTT. It specifies CASRVRGGDTQYF.